This T cell receptor beta chain appears in the sequencing data of a study of cytomegalovirus exposure and HLA in healthy donors. At the level of the study: An analysis done earlier identified fewer than 140 million unique TCR beta sequences from 150 million to 200 million T cells. Study-level points and caveats: The listing of 150 to 200 TCR beta chains classed them as cytomegalovirus-associated. Analyses of presence and absence presupposed an approximately uniform sequencing depth across donors.

PCR amplification relied on 60 Vbeta primers (plus 13 Jbeta primers). Some clones are missing from TCRdb's copy, which holds only in-frame ones; the method was immunoSEQ multiplex PCR. The sample yields approximately 76,000 clones, 79% seen once. Details on this clone: Antigen: not known.

V dropped 1 base and J dropped 0; count of bases not matched to a gene: 3. In germline, CDR1 is GTSNPN, CDR2 SVGIG (reference sequence). This CDR3 contains 14 residues. The sequence came from a man aged 25 to 45 in good health and CMV-seronegative. Sequencing was done on a sample of PBMCs. V gene TRBV30 combines with J gene TRBJ2-7; TRBD2 matches at 7 bases. Written as DNA, the CDR3 is TGTGCCTGGAGTGGAGGCGGGAGCTCCTACGAGCAGTACTTC. This translates into CAWSGGGSSYEQYF. Looking up the rest from reference TRBV30 and TRBJ2-7 gives the full variable domain: SQTIHQWPATLVQPVGSPLSLECTVEGTSNPNLYWYRQAAGRGLQLLFYSVGIGQISSEVPQNLSASRPQDRQFILSSKKLLLSDSGFYLCAWSGGGSSYEQYFGPGTRLTVT.